This T cell receptor (beta chain) was captured by sequencing in a study of beta chain features in type 1 diabetes. Study-wide background: What patients shared with healthy donors was a similar profile of age, gender and cell yields.

Trimming cost V 3 bases and J 4 bases; bases outside gene matches: 2. The CDR3 has 13 residues. Germline assignment: CDR1 SGDLS and CDR2 YYNGEE. Overall study findings and caveats: Patients with type 1 diabetes showed fewer VDJ junction insertions and more deletions. Shorter TCRB CDR3s, moderately but significantly so, were found in Type 1 diabetes patients in all four CD4+ subsets.

The study reverse transcribed the entire isolated RNA, so it sequenced expressed TCRB transcripts. The data were produced by immunoSEQ multiplex PCR, yet TCRdb's version contains in-frame clones alone and is incomplete. Of 300,000 to 400,000 clones listed, around 12% are singletons. Note on this clone: Its target is unknown.

Sorting that relied on CD45RO/CCR7/CD25/CD127/CD95/CD27 yielded CD4+ naive, central memory, regulatory and stem cell-like memory cells. The chain recombines TRBV9 with TRBJ1-1; 8 bases are shared with TRBD1. The sequenced material came from naive CD4+ T cells from blood. The sequence was obtained from a man between 18 and 29 years old in good health. CDR3 DNA sequence: TGTGCCAGCAGCGAGGACAGGGCCACTGAAGCTTTCTTT. This translates into CASSEDRATEAFF.